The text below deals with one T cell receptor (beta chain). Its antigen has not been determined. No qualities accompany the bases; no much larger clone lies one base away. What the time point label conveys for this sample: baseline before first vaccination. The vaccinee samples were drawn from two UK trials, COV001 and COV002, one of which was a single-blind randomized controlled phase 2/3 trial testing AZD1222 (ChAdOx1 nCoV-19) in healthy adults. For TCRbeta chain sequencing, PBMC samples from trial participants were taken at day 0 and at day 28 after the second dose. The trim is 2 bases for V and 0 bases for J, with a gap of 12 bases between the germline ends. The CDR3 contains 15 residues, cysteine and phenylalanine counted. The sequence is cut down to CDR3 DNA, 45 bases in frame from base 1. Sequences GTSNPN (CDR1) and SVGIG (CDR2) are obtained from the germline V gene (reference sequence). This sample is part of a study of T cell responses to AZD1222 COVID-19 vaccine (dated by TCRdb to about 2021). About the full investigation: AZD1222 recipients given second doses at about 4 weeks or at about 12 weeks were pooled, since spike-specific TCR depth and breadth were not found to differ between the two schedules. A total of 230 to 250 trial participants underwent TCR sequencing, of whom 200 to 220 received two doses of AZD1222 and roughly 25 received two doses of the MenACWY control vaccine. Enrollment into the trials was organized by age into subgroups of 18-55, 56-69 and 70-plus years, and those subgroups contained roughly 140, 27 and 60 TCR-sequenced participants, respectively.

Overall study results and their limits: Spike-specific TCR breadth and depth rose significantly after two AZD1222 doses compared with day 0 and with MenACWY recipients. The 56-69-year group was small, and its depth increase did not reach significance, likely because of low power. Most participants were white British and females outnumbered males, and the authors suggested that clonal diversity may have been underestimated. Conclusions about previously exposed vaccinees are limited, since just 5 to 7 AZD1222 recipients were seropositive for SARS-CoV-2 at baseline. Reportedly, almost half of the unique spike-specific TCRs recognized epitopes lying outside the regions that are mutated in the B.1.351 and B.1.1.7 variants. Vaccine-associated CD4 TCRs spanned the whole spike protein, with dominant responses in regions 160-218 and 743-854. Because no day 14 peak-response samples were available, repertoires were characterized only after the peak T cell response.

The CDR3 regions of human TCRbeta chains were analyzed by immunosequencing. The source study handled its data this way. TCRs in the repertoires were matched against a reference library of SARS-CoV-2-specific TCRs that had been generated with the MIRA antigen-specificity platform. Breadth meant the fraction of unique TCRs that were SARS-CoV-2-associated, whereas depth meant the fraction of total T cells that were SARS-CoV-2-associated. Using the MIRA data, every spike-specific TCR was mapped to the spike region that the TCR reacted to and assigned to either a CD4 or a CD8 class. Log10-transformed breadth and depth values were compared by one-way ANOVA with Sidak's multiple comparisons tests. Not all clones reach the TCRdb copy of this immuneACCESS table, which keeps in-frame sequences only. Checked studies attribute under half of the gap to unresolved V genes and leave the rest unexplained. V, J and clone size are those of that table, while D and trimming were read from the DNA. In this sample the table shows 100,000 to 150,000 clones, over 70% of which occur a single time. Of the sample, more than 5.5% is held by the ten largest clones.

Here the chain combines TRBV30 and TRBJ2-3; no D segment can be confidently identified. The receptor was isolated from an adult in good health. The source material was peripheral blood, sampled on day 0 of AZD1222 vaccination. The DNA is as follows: TGTGCCTGGAGTCTTGTTAATCCTAGCACAGATACGCAGTATTTT. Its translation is CAWSLVNPSTDTQYF.